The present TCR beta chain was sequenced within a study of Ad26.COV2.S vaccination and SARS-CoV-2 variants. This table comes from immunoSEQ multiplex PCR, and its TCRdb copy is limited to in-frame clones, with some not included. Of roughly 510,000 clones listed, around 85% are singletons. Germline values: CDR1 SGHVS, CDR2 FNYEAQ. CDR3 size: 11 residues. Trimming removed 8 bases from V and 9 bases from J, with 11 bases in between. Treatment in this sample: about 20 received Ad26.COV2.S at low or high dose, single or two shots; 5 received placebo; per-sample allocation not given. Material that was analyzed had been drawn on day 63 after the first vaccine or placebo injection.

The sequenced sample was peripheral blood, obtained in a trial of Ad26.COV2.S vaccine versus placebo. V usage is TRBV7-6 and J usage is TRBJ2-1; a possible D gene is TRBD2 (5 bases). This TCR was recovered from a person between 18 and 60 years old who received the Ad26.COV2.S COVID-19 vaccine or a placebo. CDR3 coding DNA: TGTGCCAGCGCTAGCTTCAGTGAGCAGTTCTTC. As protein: CASASFSEQFF.